This T cell receptor (beta chain) was sequenced in a study of blood T cell repertoires in COVID-19. Study context: Specimens from acute and convalescent COVID-19 originated in the United States, Italy and Spain. Nucleic acid was either cDNA or gDNA, and it came from T cells, B-cell-depleted T cells, or PBMCs.

Source study methods: Reference gene primers were amplified, and this amplification served to estimate nucleated cell counts. Sequencing used immunoSEQ multiplex PCR; TCRdb keeps in-frame clones, though not all of them. V, J and clone size are those of that table, while D and trimming were read from the DNA. The sample has 100,000 or so clones; approximately 80% are singletons. Germline CDR1 and CDR2: LNHDA and SQIVND (reference sequence). The CDR3 loop spans 14 amino acids. The J segment lost 4 bases and the V segment lost 6 bases, leaving 5 bases of the junction unmatched. This chain links TRBV19 with TRBJ2-1, with TRBD1 identical over 8 bases. Material for sequencing was peripheral blood. This TCR came from a man between 60 and 75 years old with acute or convalescent COVID-19. For the CDR3, the DNA is TGTGCCAGTAGCACGGGACAGGTGTACAATGAGCAGTTCTTC. As protein: CASSTGQVYNEQFF.